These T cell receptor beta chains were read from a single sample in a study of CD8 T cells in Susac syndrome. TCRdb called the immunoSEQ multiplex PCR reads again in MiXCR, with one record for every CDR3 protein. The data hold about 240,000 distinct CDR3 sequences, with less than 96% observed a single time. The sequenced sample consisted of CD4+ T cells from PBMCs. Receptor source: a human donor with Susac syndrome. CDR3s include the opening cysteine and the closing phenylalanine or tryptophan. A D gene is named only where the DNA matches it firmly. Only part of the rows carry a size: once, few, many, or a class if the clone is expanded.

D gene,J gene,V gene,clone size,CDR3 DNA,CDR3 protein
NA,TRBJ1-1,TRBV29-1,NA,TGCAGCGTCAAACCGGGACATTCGCCAAACACTGAAGCTTTCTTT,CSVKPGHSPNTEAFF
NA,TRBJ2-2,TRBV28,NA,TGTGCCAGCAGTACAGGGTCCGGGGAGCTGTTTTTT,CASSTGSGELFF
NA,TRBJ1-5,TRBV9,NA,TGTGCCAGCAGCGTAAAGGGGGGGTGGAATCAGCCCCAGCATTTT,CASSVKGGWNQPQHF
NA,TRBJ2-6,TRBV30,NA,TGTGCCTGGAACCAGGCAAGCTCTGGGGCCAACGTCCTGACTTTC,CAWNQASSGANVLTF
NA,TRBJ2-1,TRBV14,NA,TGTGCCAGCAGCGGCTCGAGCGGCACTTCCTACAATGAGCAGTTCTTC,CASSGSSGTSYNEQFF
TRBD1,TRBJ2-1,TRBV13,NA,TGTGCCAGCAGCACCAGCCCTGGGACAGTAAAATGGAATGAGCAGTTCTTC,CASSTSPGTVKWNEQFF
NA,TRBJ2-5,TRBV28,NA,TGTGCCAGCAGCACACAGGGTGGTAAGGAGACCCAGTACTTC,CASSTQGGKETQYF
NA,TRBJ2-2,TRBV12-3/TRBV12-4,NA,TGTGCCAGCAGTTTAGTTAGAAGCACCGGGGAGCTGTTTTTT,CASSLVRSTGELFF
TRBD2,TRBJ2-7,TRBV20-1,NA,TGCAGTGCGCGGGGGGCGTTCGTCTCCTACGAGCAGTACTTC,CSARGAFVSYEQYF
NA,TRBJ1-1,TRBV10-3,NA,TGTGCCATCGCTGGGGAGGACGGTGAAGCTTTCTTT,CAIAGEDGEAFF
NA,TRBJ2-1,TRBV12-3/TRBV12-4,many,TGTGCCAGCAGCCTATACAATGAGCAGTTCTTC,CASSLYNEQFF
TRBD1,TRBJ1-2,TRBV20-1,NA,TGCAGTGCTAGCGGGACAGGGGATTATGGCTACACCTTC,CSASGTGDYGYTF
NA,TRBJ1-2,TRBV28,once,TGTGCCAGCAGTTTAGCAGTAAACTATGGCTACACCTTC,CASSLAVNYGYTF
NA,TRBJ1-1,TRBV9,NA,TGTGCCAGCAGCGTAGCGAGGTGGGACACTGAAGCTTTCTTT,CASSVARWDTEAFF
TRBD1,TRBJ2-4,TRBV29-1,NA,TGCAGCGTTGTCTCAGGGGGCACGGCCAAAAACATTCAGTACTTC,CSVVSGGTAKNIQYF
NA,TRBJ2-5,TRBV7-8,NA,TGTGCCAGCAGTTTTAACAAGGGGCGCGAGGCCCAGTACTTC,CASSFNKGREAQYF
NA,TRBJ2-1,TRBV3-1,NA,TGTGCCAGCAGCCAAGCGACTTCCGTAATCTACAATGAGCAGTTCTTC,CASSQATSVIYNEQFF
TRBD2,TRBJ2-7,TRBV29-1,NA,TGCAGCGTTGAGGGGTGGCGGGAGGGAAGTTACGAGCAGTACTTC,CSVEGWREGSYEQYF
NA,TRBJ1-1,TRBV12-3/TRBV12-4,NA,TGTGCCAGCAGTTTCCCCGCCCAGGGTTGGCGGAACACTGAAGCTTTCTTT,CASSFPAQGWRNTEAFF
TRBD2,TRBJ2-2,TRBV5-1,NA,TGCGCCAGCAGCTTGACGACTAGCGTCACCGGGGAGCTGTTTTTT,CASSLTTSVTGELFF
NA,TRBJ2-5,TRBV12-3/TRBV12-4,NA,TGTGCCAGCAGCCCTCGGGACCGGCAAGAGACCCAGTACTTC,CASSPRDRQETQYF
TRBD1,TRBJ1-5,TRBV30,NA,TGTGCCTGGAGATCAAAAGGGGGCGATGGCAATCAGCCCCAGCATTTT,CAWRSKGGDGNQPQHF
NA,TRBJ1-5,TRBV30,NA,TGTGCCTGGAGTGAGACTACCCCCGGCTATCAGCCCCAGCATTTT,CAWSETTPGYQPQHF
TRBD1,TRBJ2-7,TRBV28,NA,TGTGCCAGCAGTCTAGGGACAGTCCTCTACGAGCAATACTTC,CASSLGTVLYEQYF
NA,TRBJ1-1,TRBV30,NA,TGTGCCTGGAGGAGAACAGGGAGCACTGAAGCTTTCTTT,CAWRRTGSTEAFF
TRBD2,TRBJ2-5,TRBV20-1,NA,TGCAGTGCTCATGGGACTAGCGGGAGAGGCCAAGAGACCCAGTACTTC,CSAHGTSGRGQETQYF
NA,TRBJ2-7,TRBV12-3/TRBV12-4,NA,TGTGCCAGCAGCATGGGCAGGGAAGGGTCCTACGAGCAGTACTTC,CASSMGREGSYEQYF
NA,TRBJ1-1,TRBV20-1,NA,TGCAGTGCTAGGAAAATGGGAGGCACTGAAGCTTTCTTT,CSARKMGGTEAFF
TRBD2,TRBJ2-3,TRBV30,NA,TGTGCCTACCTAGCGGGAGTTTCAGATACGCAGTATTTT,CAYLAGVSDTQYF
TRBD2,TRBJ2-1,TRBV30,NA,TGTGCCTGGAAGGGGCTAGCGGGAGGGGGGTCCTACAATGAGCAGTTCTTC,CAWKGLAGGGSYNEQFF
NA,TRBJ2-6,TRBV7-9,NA,TGTGCCAGCAGCACCCCGACGGGGCTCTCTGGGGCCAACGTCCTGACTTTC,CASSTPTGLSGANVLTF
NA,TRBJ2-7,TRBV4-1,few,TGCGCCAGCAGCCATGGAACAGGAAGGGGCTTCGAGCAGTACTTC,CASSHGTGRGFEQYF
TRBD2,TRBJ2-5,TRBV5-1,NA,TGCGCCAGCCGGGGAGCGGGAGGGCCTGAGACCCAGTACTTC,CASRGAGGPETQYF
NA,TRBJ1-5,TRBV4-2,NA,TGTGCCAGCAGCCAAGATCTTAAGCAGCCCCAGCATTTT,CASSQDLKQPQHF
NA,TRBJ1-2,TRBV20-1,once,TGCAGTGCTAGAGTCCCCGTAAGGCATGGCTACACCTTC,CSARVPVRHGYTF